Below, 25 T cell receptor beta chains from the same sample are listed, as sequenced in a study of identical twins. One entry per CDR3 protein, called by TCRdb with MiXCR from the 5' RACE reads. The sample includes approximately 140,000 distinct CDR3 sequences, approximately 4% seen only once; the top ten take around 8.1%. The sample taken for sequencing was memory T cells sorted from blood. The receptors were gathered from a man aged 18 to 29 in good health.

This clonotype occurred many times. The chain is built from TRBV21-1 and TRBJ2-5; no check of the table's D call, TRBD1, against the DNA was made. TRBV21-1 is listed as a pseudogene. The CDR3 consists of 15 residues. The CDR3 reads CASSDLGAGEETQYF. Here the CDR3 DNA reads TGTGCCAGCAGCGATCTCGGGGCCGGGGAAGAGACCCAGTACTTC.

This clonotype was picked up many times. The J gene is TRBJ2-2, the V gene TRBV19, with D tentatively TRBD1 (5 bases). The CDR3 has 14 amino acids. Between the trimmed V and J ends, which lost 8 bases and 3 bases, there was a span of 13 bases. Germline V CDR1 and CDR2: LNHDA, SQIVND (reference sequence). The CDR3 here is CASSPGSYTGELFF. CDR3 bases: TGTGCCAGTTCCCCAGGGTCGTACACCGGGGAGCTGTTTTTT.

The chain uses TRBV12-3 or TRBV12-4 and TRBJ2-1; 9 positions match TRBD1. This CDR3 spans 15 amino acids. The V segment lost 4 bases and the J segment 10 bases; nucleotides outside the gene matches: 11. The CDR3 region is CASSSPGTGNFEQFF. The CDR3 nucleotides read TGTGCCAGCAGTTCACCCGGGACAGGGAATTTCGAGCAGTTCTTC.

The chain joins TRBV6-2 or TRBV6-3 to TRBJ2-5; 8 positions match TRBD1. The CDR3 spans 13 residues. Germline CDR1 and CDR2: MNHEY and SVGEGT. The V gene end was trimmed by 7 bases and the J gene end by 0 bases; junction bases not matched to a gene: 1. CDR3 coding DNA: TGTGCCAGCAACAGGGGGTACCAAGAGACCCAGTACTTC. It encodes CASNRGYQETQYF.

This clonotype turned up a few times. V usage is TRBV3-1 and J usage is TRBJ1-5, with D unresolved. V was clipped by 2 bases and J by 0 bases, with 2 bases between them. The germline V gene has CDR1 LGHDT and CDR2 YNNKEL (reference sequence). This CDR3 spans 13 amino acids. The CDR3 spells CASSQSSNQPQHF. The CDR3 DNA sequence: TGTGCCAGCAGCCAAAGTAGCAATCAGCCCCAGCATTTT.

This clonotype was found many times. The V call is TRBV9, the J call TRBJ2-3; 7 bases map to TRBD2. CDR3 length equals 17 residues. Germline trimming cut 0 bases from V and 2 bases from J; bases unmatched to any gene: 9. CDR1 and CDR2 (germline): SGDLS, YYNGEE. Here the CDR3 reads CASSVGIGAGDTDTQYF. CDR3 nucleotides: TGTGCCAGCAGCGTAGGAATAGGGGCGGGAGACACAGATACGCAGTATTTT.

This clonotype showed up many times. The CDR3 spells CASSPRLKETQYF. For the CDR3, the DNA is TGCGCCAGCAGCCCTCGACTGAAAGAGACCCAGTACTTC. The J gene is TRBJ2-5, the V gene TRBV5-1, with D hard to call. Germline CDR1 SGHRS, CDR2 YFSETQ. V was clipped by 4 bases and J by 3 bases, with 10 bases between them. The CDR3 consists of 13 residues.

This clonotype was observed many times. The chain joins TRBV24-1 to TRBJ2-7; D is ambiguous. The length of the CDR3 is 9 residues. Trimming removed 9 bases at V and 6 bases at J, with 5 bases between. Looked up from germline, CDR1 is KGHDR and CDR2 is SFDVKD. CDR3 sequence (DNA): TGTGCCACCGAGACCGAGCAGTACGTC. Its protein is CATETEQYV.

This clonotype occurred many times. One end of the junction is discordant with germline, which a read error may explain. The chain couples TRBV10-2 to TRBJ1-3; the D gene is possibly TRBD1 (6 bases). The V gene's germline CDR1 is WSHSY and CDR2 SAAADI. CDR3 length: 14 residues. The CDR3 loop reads CASSDGGSGNTIYF. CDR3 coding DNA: TGTGCCAGCAGCGACGGGGGCTCGGGAAACACCATATATTTT.

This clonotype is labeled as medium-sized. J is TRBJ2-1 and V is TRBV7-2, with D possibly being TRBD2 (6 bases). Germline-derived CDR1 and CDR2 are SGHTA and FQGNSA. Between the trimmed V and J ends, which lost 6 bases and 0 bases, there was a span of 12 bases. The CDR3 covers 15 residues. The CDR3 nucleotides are TGTGCCAGCAGAGCGGGCCGTAGCTCCTACAATGAGCAGTTCTTC. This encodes CASRAGRSSYNEQFF.

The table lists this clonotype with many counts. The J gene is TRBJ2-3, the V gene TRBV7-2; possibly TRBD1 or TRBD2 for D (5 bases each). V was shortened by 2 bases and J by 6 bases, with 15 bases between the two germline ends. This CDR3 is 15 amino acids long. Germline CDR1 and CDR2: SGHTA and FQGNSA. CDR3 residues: CASSLSYYGDDTQYF. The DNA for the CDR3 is TGTGCCAGCAGCTTAAGCTATTATGGGGACGATACGCAGTATTTT.

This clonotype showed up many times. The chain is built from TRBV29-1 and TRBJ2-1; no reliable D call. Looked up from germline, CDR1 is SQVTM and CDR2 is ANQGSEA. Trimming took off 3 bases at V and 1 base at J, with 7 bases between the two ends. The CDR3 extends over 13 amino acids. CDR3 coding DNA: TGCAGCGTTGATCTCCGGTCCTACAATGAGCAGTTCTTC. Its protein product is CSVDLRSYNEQFF.

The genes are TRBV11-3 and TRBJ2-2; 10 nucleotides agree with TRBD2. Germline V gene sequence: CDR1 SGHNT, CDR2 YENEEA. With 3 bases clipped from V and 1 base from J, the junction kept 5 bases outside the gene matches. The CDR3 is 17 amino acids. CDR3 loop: CASSFGGTSENTGELFF. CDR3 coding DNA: TGTGCCAGCAGCTTTGGGGGGACTAGCGAGAACACCGGGGAGCTGTTTTTT.

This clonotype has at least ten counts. CDR3 amino acids: CASSLGTLTDTQYF. The CDR3 nucleotides read TGTGCCAGCAGCTTGGGGACTCTCACAGATACGCAGTATTTT. This chain uses TRBV7-2 with TRBJ2-3; a possible D gene is TRBD2 (6 bases). The V end lost 3 bases, the J end lost 2 bases, and 9 bases lay between the germline ends. The V gene's germline CDR1 is SGHTA and CDR2 FQGNSA. CDR3 size: 14 residues. Full variable domain (outside the CDR3, taken from reference TRBV7-2 and TRBJ2-3): GAGVSQSPSNKVTEKGKDVELRCDPISGHTALYWYRQSLGQGLEFLIYFQGNSAPDKSGLPSDRFSAERTGGSVSTLTIQRTQQEDSAVYLCASSLGTLTDTQYFGPGTRLTVL.

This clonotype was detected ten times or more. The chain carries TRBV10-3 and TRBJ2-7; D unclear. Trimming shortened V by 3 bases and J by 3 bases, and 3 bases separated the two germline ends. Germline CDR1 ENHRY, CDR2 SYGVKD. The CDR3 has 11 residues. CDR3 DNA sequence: TGTGCCATCAGTGACGGCTACGAGCAGTACGTC. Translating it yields CAISDGYEQYV.

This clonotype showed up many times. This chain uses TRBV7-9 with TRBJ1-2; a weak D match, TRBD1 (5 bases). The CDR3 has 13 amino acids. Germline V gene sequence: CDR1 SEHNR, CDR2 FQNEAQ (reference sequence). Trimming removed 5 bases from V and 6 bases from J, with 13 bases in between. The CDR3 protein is CASSSDRLDGYTF. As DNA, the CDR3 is TGTGCCAGCAGCAGCGACAGACTTGATGGCTACACCTTC.

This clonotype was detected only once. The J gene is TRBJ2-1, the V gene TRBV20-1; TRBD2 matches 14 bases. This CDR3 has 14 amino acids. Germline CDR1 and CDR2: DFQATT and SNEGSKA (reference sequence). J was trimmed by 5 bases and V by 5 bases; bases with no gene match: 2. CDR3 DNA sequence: TGCAGTGCTCTGGGACTAGCGGGAGACAATGAGCAGTTCTTC. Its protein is CSALGLAGDNEQFF.

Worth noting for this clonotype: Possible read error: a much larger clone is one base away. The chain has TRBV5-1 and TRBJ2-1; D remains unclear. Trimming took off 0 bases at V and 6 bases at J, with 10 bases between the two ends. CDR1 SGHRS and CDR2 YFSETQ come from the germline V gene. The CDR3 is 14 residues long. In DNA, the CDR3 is TGCGCCAGCAGCTTGGCGCCGAAGCCCAATGAGCAGTTCTTC. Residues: CASSLAPKPNEQFF.

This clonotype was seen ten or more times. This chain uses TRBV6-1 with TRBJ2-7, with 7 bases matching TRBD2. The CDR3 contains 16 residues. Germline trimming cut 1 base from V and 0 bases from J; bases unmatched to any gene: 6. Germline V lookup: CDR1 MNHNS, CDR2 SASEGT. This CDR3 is CASSEDIGRPSYEQYV. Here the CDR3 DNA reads TGTGCCAGCAGTGAAGATATCGGGAGGCCCTCCTACGAGCAGTACGTC.

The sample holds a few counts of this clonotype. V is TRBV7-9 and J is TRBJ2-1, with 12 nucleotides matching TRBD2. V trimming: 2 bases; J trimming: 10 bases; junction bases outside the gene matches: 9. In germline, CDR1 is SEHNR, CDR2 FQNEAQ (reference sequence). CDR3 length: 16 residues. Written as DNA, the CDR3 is TGTGCCAGCAGCTTATGGGCTAGCGGGAGGGCGAAGGAGCAGTTCTTC. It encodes CASSLWASGRAKEQFF.

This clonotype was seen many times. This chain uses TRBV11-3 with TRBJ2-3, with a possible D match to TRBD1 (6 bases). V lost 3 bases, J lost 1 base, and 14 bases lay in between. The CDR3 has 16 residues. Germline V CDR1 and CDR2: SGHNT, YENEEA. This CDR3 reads CASSLGASSGTDTQYF. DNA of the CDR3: TGTGCCAGCAGCTTGGGGGCTAGTTCTGGCACAGATACGCAGTATTTT.

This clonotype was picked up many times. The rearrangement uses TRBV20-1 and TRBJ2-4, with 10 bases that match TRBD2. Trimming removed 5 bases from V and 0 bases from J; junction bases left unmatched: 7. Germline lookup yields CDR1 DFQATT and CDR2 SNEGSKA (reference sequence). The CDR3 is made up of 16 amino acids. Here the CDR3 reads CSAEEAGGLAKNIQYF. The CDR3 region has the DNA TGCAGTGCTGAAGAAGCGGGAGGGCTAGCCAAAAACATTCAGTACTTC.

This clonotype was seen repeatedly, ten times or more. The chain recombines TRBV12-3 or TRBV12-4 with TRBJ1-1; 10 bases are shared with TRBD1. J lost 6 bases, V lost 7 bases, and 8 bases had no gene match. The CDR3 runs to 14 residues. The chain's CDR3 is CASILGQGSAEAFF. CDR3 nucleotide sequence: TGTGCCAGCATACTGGGACAGGGGAGCGCTGAAGCTTTCTTT.

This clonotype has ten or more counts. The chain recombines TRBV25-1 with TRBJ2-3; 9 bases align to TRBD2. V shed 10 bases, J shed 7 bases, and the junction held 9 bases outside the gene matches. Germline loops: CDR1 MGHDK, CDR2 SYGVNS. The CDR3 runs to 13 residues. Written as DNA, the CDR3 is TGTGCCACCGAGGTGACTAGCGGTCATACGCAGTATTTT. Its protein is CATEVTSGHTQYF.

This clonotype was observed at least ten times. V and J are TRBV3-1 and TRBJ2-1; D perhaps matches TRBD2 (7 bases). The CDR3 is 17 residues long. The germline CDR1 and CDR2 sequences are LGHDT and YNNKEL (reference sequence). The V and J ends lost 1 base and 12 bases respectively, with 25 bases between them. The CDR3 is CASSQVGGAGRTMRQFF. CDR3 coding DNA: TGTGCCAGCAGCCAAGTAGGGGGGGCGGGACGAACAATGAGGCAGTTCTTC.